This T cell receptor beta chain was profiled in a study of blood T cell repertoires in COVID-19. Trimming pared 3 bases from V and 4 bases from J, leaving 19 bases between. This CDR3 has 16 amino acids. From germline, CDR1 is SGDLS and CDR2 YYNGEE. Repertoires were generated with immunoSEQ multiplex PCR, while TCRdb's copy carries only in-frame clones and drops some. The sample holds 9,500 to 15,000 clones, more than 75% seen once. This chain links TRBV9 with TRBJ1-2; tentatively, D is TRBD1 (6 bases). This clonotype was sampled from a man in his 70s with active COVID-19. Sequencing was carried out using peripheral blood. The CDR3 reads CASSADRDTIVYGYTF. CDR3 sequence (DNA): TGTGCCAGCAGCGCGGACCGGGACACAATTGTCTATGGCTACACCTTC.